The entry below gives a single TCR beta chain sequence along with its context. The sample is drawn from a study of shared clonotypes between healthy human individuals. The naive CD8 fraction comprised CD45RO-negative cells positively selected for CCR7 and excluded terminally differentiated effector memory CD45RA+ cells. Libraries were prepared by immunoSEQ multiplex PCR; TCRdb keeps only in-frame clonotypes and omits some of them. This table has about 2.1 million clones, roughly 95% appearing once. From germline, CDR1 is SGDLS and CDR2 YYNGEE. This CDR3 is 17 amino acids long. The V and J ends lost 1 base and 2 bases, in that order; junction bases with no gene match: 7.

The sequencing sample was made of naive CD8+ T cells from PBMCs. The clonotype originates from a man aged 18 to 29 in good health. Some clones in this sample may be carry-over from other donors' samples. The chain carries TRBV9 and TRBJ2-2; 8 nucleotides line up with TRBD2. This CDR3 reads CASSVSGGHTNTGELFF. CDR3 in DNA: TGTGCCAGCAGCGTAAGCGGGGGACATACCAACACCGGGGAGCTGTTTTTT.